A single T cell receptor (beta chain) is shown here with its context. No antigen is known for it. Investigators reverse transcribed all isolated RNA, so they sequenced expressed TCRB transcripts. Produced via immunoSEQ multiplex PCR; TCRdb's table is partial and in-frame only. The sample shows about 180,000 clones, around 13% of them seen only once. This entry comes from a study of beta chain features in type 1 diabetes. Study conclusions and caveats: Relative to healthy donors, patients appeared to have naive, central memory and Treg TCRB repertoires that were more similar.

Sequences were obtained from central memory CD4+ T cells from blood. The sequence was obtained from a woman under 30 in good health.

The CDR3 loop reads CASSATGGAGYGYTF. The CDR3 DNA is TGTGCCAGCAGTGCCACAGGGGGCGCCGGGTATGGCTACACCTTC. The chain couples TRBV25-1 to TRBJ1-2, with 9 bases that match TRBD1. The germline V gene has CDR1 MGHDK and CDR2 SYGVNS. The CDR3 has 15 residues. V shed 4 bases and J 5 bases; nucleotides not matched to a gene: 8.